This T cell receptor beta chain originates from a study of OX40 agonist ivuxolimab in advanced cancers. Study findings and constraints: There were, on average, more expanded clones in CD8+ T cells than in CD4+. Clonal expansion was seen in CD4+ and CD8+ blood T cells by week 6 at 0.1 to 3.0 mg/kg.

Method: immunoSEQ multiplex PCR; TCRdb's copy keeps in-frame clones and lacks some. The sample carries around 14,000 clones, more than 70% recorded once. Comment on this clone: Its antigen is not known.

Per germline, CDR1 MGHRA and CDR2 YSYEKL. Trimming removed 3 bases at V and 1 base at J, with 13 bases between. The CDR3 has 15 residues. The TCR was taken from an adult with an advanced solid tumor such as melanoma, head and neck, liver or kidney cancer. The specimen was CD4+ or CD8+ T cells sorted from blood, collected in a trial of the OX40 agonist ivuxolimab. The rearrangement uses TRBV4-1 and TRBJ2-7, with no clear D. Written as DNA, the CDR3 is TGCGCCAGCAGCCATGTTGTGGGCCAATCCTACGAGCAGTACTTC. Protein: CASSHVVGQSYEQYF.